Listed here are 19 T cell receptor beta chains from one sample, sequenced in a study of neurological immune-mediated disorders. TCRdb fed the 5' RACE reads into MiXCR, producing one record per CDR3 protein. The repertoire holds approximately 100,000 distinct CDR3 sequences, with approximately 3.5% as singletons. Specimen: PBMCs. These receptors originate from a woman aged 45-59 years with multiple sclerosis.

This clonotype was seen a few times. This rearrangement joins TRBV6-1 to TRBJ1-6, with unresolved D. V was trimmed by 1 base and J by 7 bases, leaving 8 bases between them. The CDR3 extends over 14 amino acids. The germline gives CDR1 MNHNS, CDR2 SASEGT. The CDR3 reads CASSEGLGNSPLHF. The CDR3 nucleotides read TGTGCCAGCAGTGAAGGCTTGGGAAATTCACCCCTCCACTTT.

This clonotype was observed at least ten times. The chain links TRBV10-3 to TRBJ2-2, with 7 bases matching TRBD1. Germline V gene sequence: CDR1 ENHRY, CDR2 SYGVKD. Trimming took 4 bases from V and 6 from J; bases not matched to a gene: 5. The CDR3 is 14 residues long. The CDR3 protein is CAISATGAAGELFF. The CDR3 nucleotides read TGTGCCATCAGTGCCACAGGGGCGGCCGGGGAGCTGTTTTTT.

This clonotype was observed many times. V gene TRBV12-3 or TRBV12-4 combines with J gene TRBJ2-7; TRBD1 aligns across 7 bases. The junction had 13 bases not matched to a gene; V was cut back by 5 bases and J by 6 bases. The CDR3 consists of 15 residues. CDR3 nucleotide sequence: TGTGCCAGCAGTCGAAGGACAGGAGGACCCTTCGAGCAGTACTTC. Translation gives CASSRRTGGPFEQYF.

This clonotype was counted many times. CDR3 protein: CASSLMRGGTDTQYF. Written as DNA, the CDR3 is TGTGCCAGCAGTTTGATGCGGGGGGGCACAGATACGCAGTATTTT. This chain joins TRBV6-2 or TRBV6-3 and TRBJ2-3; 8 bases are a match to TRBD2. The CDR3 consists of 15 residues. With 4 bases clipped from V and 1 base from J, the junction kept 4 bases outside the gene matches. The V gene's germline CDR1 is MNHEY and CDR2 SVGEGT.

A note on this clonotype: This may be a read error: a much more frequent sequence differs by one nucleotide. The rearrangement uses TRBV20-1 and TRBJ1-5; 8 bases match TRBD1. The germline V gene encodes CDR1 DFQATT and CDR2 SNEGSKA (reference sequence). This CDR3 region has 14 residues. CDR3 loop: CSARLRTGLEPQNF. DNA of the CDR3: TGCAGTGCTAGATTACGGACAGGGCTCGAGCCCCAGAATTTT.

The table lists this clonotype with many counts. The chain employs TRBV27 and TRBJ1-1, with no clear D. This CDR3 comprises 14 residues. The germline gives CDR1 MNHEY, CDR2 SMNVEV (reference sequence). V was pared by 7 bases and J by 3 bases, with 15 bases between. The DNA for the CDR3 is TGTGCCAGCACCCAACGCGGACTTTACACTGAAGCTTTCTTT. Translating gives CASTQRGLYTEAFF.

For the CDR3, the DNA is TGCAGTGCTAGAGAGTCCCGGGGGGCCCGCTCCGAGCAGTTCTTC. The encoded protein is CSARESRGARSEQFF. This chain links TRBV20-1 with TRBJ2-1, with D possibly matching TRBD2 (7 bases). CDR3 length: 15 amino acids. Germline CDR1 DFQATT, CDR2 SNEGSKA (reference sequence). The V gene lost 0 bases and the J gene lost 10 bases, with 19 bases spanning the gap.

Notes on this clonotype: A much larger clone sits a single nucleotide away, making a read error possible. J is TRBJ1-4 and V is TRBV3-1, with D perhaps TRBD1 (6 bases). In germline, CDR1 is LGHDT, CDR2 YNNKEL (reference sequence). Trimming pared 1 base from V and 11 bases from J, leaving 14 bases between. The CDR3 is made up of 14 amino acids. The CDR3 protein is CASSQGLQGQKLFF. The CDR3, as DNA: TGTGCCAGCAGCCAAGGCCTACAGGGTCAGAAACTGTTTTTT.

This chain links TRBV7-9 with TRBJ2-1; D remains unclear. Trimming took 0 bases from V and 8 from J, leaving 8 bases between them. The CDR3 runs to 13 residues. CDR1 is SEHNR and CDR2 is FQNEAQ in the germline V gene (reference sequence). The CDR3 loop is CASSLAAGHEQFF. The CDR3 region has the DNA TGTGCCAGCAGCTTAGCTGCCGGGCATGAGCAGTTCTTC. Drawing the rest from reference TRBV7-9 and TRBJ2-1, the complete variable domain is DTGVSQNPRHKITKRGQNVTFRCDPISEHNRLYWYRQTLGQGPEFLTYFQNEAQLEKSRLLSDRFSAERPKGSFSTLEIQRTEQGDSAMYLCASSLAAGHEQFFGPGTRLTVL.

In its sample, this clonotype was seen many times. The rearrangement uses TRBV20-1 and TRBJ2-3, with 7 bases matching TRBD2. V trimming: 5 bases; J trimming: 0 bases; junction bases outside the gene matches: 20. Germline loops: CDR1 DFQATT, CDR2 SNEGSKA (reference sequence). The CDR3 contains 19 residues. The CDR3 sequence is CSADPLVSGADTSTDTQYF. CDR3 nucleotide sequence: TGCAGTGCTGATCCCTTAGTGAGCGGGGCAGACACTAGCACAGATACGCAGTATTTT.

There are many counts of this clonotype. The chain has TRBV9 and TRBJ1-6; no definite D call. CDR3 length: 15 amino acids. Trimming pared 4 bases from V and 7 bases from J, leaving 15 bases between. Germline V lookup: CDR1 SGDLS, CDR2 YYNGEE. CDR3 sequence (DNA): TGTGCCAGCAGCCCTCGTGGTTCGGAGAATTCACCCCTCCACTTT. Translation: CASSPRGSENSPLHF.

The sample holds many counts of this clonotype. This chain uses TRBV5-5 with TRBJ1-2; D unresolved. CDR1 SGHKS and CDR2 YYEKEE come from the germline V gene (reference sequence). Between the trimmed V and J ends, which lost 3 bases and 2 bases, there was a span of 8 bases. The CDR3 is 13 amino acids. The CDR3 DNA follows: TGTGCCAGCAGCTCCATAACCAACTATGGCTACACCTTC. Translating it yields CASSSITNYGYTF.

Only a few counts were recorded for this clonotype. This CDR3 reads CASSLGQGNEQYF. The CDR3 region has the DNA TGTGCCAGCAGTTTGGGACAGGGGAACGAGCAGTACTTC. This chain connects TRBV27 to TRBJ2-7, with 10 bases identical to TRBD1. V was clipped by 3 bases and J by 5 bases; unmatched bases: 1. The CDR3 spans 13 residues. CDR1 is MNHEY, CDR2 SMNVEV, per germline (reference sequence).

This clonotype was observed at least ten times. The V gene is TRBV4-2, the J gene TRBJ2-7; D possibly corresponds to TRBD1 (6 bases). Deletions cut 6 bases from V and 2 bases from J, with 11 bases between. Germline lookup yields CDR1 LGHNA and CDR2 YNFKEQ. CDR3 length: 13 residues. This CDR3 is CASRGDITYEQYF. The CDR3 DNA sequence: TGTGCCAGCAGGGGGGACATAACCTACGAGCAGTACTTC.

On this clonotype: It may be a read error: a sequence one base away is much more abundant. CDR3 sequence: CAIYRGLGGKTIYF. In nucleotides, the CDR3 is TGTGCCATATACAGGGGACTTGGTGGAAAAACCATATATTTT. The chain employs TRBV12-3 or TRBV12-4 and TRBJ1-3, with 7 nucleotides matching TRBD1. CDR3 size: 14 residues.

This clonotype was detected many times. The CDR3 sequence is CASSLFEGQGIATQTTQYF. DNA for the CDR3: TGTGCCAGCAGCTTATTCGAGGGACAGGGGATTGCAACCCAAACGACCCAGTACTTC. V gene TRBV7-9 combines with J gene TRBJ2-5, with 10 bases identical to TRBD1. The CDR3 consists of 19 residues. After removal of 2 bases from V and 7 bases from J, the junction contained 19 bases not matched to a gene. Germline values: CDR1 SEHNR, CDR2 FQNEAQ (reference sequence).

This clonotype was found many times. The chain recombines TRBV9 with TRBJ1-6, with D possibly being TRBD1 (5 bases). The CDR3 has 16 residues. Germline V gene data show CDR1 as SGDLS and CDR2 as YYNGEE. V lost 3 bases and J 5 bases, leaving 15 bases between the germline ends. CDR3: CASSDEGAVDNSPLHF. For the CDR3, the DNA is TGTGCCAGCAGCGACGAAGGGGCGGTCGATAATTCACCCCTCCACTTT.

This clonotype was seen only a few times. The chain uses TRBV2 and TRBJ2-2, with D tentatively TRBD1 (6 bases). This CDR3 has 13 residues. V was clipped by 10 bases and J by 7 bases, with 16 bases between them. CDR1 SNHLY and CDR2 FYNNEI come from the germline V gene. The CDR3 DNA is TGTGCCATCCCGTTAGGGGGTTTCGGGGAGCTGTTTTTT. Encoded protein: CAIPLGGFGELFF.

The table lists this clonotype with many counts. The chain couples TRBV6-5 to TRBJ1-2, with D unclear. The CDR3 extends over 14 amino acids. Germline V lookup: CDR1 MNHEY, CDR2 SVGAGI. V was clipped by 6 bases and J by 8 bases, with 19 bases between them. The CDR3 protein is CASSRDGAPPGYTF. In DNA form, the CDR3 reads TGTGCCAGCAGCCGCGACGGAGCCCCCCCCGGCTACACCTTC.